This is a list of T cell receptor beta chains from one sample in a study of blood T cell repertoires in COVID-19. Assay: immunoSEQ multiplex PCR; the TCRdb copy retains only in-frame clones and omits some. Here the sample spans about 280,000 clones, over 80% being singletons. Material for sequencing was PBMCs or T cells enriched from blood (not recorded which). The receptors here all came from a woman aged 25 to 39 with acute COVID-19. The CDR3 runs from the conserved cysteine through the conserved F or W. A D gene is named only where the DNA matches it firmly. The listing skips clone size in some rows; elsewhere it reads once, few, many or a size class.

CDR3 protein: CASSLPRGGNQPQHF
CDR3 DNA: TGTGCCAGCAGTTTACCCCGGGGAGGCAATCAGCCCCAGCATTTT
J gene: TRBJ1-5
D gene: NA
clone size: NA
V gene: TRBV28

CDR3 protein: CAISESTGASYEQYF
CDR3 DNA: TGTGCCATCAGTGAGTCCACAGGGGCAAGCTACGAGCAGTACTTC
J gene: TRBJ2-7
D gene: TRBD1
clone size: NA
V gene: TRBV10-3

CDR3 protein: CASSPTAVSNQPQHF
CDR3 DNA: TGTGCCAGCAGCCCTACAGCTGTTAGCAATCAGCCCCAGCATTTT
J gene: TRBJ1-5
D gene: NA
clone size: NA
V gene: TRBV2

CDR3 protein: CASSKYSGSGITYEQYF
CDR3 DNA: TGTGCCAGCAGCAAGTATTCGGGTAGCGGGATAACCTACGAGCAGTACTTC
J gene: TRBJ2-7
D gene: NA
clone size: NA
V gene: TRBV21-1

CDR3 protein: CASSPGGDREQYF
CDR3 DNA: TGTGCCAGCTCACCAGGCGGGGACAGGGAGCAGTACTTC
J gene: TRBJ2-7
D gene: TRBD1
clone size: once
V gene: TRBV18

CDR3 protein: CASSVGDSPLHF
CDR3 DNA: TGTGCCAGCAGCGTAGGAGATTCACCCCTCCACTTT
J gene: TRBJ1-6
D gene: NA
clone size: few
V gene: TRBV9

CDR3 protein: CASSSSGMGNYGYTF
CDR3 DNA: TGTGCCAGCAGTTCCTCGGGAATGGGTAACTATGGCTACACCTTC
J gene: TRBJ1-2
D gene: NA
clone size: NA
V gene: TRBV27

CDR3 protein: CASSPHGSYNEQFF
CDR3 DNA: TGTGCCAGCAGCCCCCACGGCTCCTACAATGAGCAGTTCTTC
J gene: TRBJ2-1
D gene: NA
clone size: NA
V gene: TRBV28

CDR3 protein: CASSVTGESYEQYF
CDR3 DNA: TGTGCCAGTAGCGTGACAGGGGAATCTTACGAGCAGTACTTC
J gene: TRBJ2-7
D gene: TRBD1
clone size: NA
V gene: TRBV19

CDR3 protein: CASSPRTSGGNTDTQYF
CDR3 DNA: TGTGCCAGCAGCCCCCGAACTAGCGGGGGGAACACAGATACGCAGTATTTT
J gene: TRBJ2-3
D gene: TRBD2
clone size: NA
V gene: TRBV3-1/TRBV3-2

CDR3 protein: CASSLGARQVSAEAFF
CDR3 DNA: TGTGCCAGCAGCTTAGGAGCCCGACAAGTTTCCGCTGAAGCTTTCTTT
J gene: TRBJ1-1
D gene: NA
clone size: NA
V gene: TRBV11-2

CDR3 protein: CASSPPGQGAGYNEQFF
CDR3 DNA: TGTGCCAGCAGCCCGCCGGGACAGGGAGCGGGTTACAATGAGCAGTTCTTC
J gene: TRBJ2-1
D gene: TRBD1
clone size: NA
V gene: TRBV5-4

CDR3 protein: CSVRSSGNTIYF
CDR3 DNA: TGCAGCGTAAGGAGCTCTGGAAACACCATATATTTT
J gene: TRBJ1-3
D gene: NA
clone size: NA
V gene: TRBV29-1

CDR3 protein: CASSSPSGGYNEQFF
CDR3 DNA: TGTGCCAGCAGTTCCCCTAGCGGGGGCTACAATGAGCAGTTCTTC
J gene: TRBJ2-1
D gene: TRBD2
clone size: once
V gene: TRBV27

CDR3 protein: CAIGGASANNEQFF
CDR3 DNA: TGTGCCATCGGGGGGGCTAGCGCTAACAATGAGCAGTTCTTC
J gene: TRBJ2-1
D gene: NA
clone size: NA
V gene: TRBV10-3

CDR3 protein: CATYSGSGGSTGELFF
CDR3 DNA: TGTGCCACATACTCTGGGTCAGGGGGAAGTACCGGGGAGCTGTTTTTT
J gene: TRBJ2-2
D gene: TRBD1
clone size: NA
V gene: TRBV10-3

CDR3 protein: CAISDEVRGRRNEQFF
CDR3 DNA: TGTGCCATCAGTGATGAAGTCAGGGGGCGTAGGAATGAGCAGTTCTTC
J gene: TRBJ2-1
D gene: TRBD1
clone size: NA
V gene: TRBV10-3

CDR3 protein: CGLTGTGLSTEAFF
CDR3 DNA: TGCGGACTTACGGGGACAGGCTTGAGCACTGAAGCTTTCTTT
J gene: TRBJ1-1
D gene: TRBD1
clone size: once
V gene: TRBV29-1

CDR3 protein: CASSIRGTSGITDTQYF
CDR3 DNA: TGTGCCAGTAGTATACGAGGGACTAGCGGGATTACAGATACGCAGTATTTT
J gene: TRBJ2-3
D gene: TRBD2
clone size: NA
V gene: TRBV19

CDR3 protein: CASSQDVGTSGRALNNEQFF
CDR3 DNA: TGTGCCAGCAGCCAAGATGTTGGGACTAGCGGGAGGGCATTAAACAATGAGCAGTTCTTC
J gene: TRBJ2-1
D gene: TRBD2
clone size: NA
V gene: TRBV3-1/TRBV3-2

CDR3 protein: CASSLESGVEQYF
CDR3 DNA: TGCGCCAGCAGCTTGGAGTCAGGGGTGGAGCAGTACTTC
J gene: TRBJ2-7
D gene: NA
clone size: NA
V gene: TRBV5-1

CDR3 protein: CASSPVQGLGEQYF
CDR3 DNA: TGTGCCAGCTCACCAGTACAGGGCCTAGGCGAGCAGTACTTC
J gene: TRBJ2-7
D gene: NA
clone size: NA
V gene: TRBV18

CDR3 protein: CASSSTGTYEQYF
CDR3 DNA: TGTGCCAGCAGCTCCACAGGTACCTACGAGCAGTACTTC
J gene: TRBJ2-7
D gene: NA
clone size: few
V gene: TRBV5-5

CDR3 protein: CASSQFLQAQETQYF
CDR3 DNA: TGTGCCAGCAGCCAATTTTTACAGGCACAAGAGACCCAGTACTTC
J gene: TRBJ2-5
D gene: NA
clone size: NA
V gene: TRBV3-1/TRBV3-2

CDR3 protein: CAISRQGINYGYTF
CDR3 DNA: TGTGCCATCAGTCGACAGGGTATAAATTATGGCTACACCTTC
J gene: TRBJ1-2
D gene: TRBD1
clone size: NA
V gene: TRBV10-3

CDR3 protein: CASSVSGISSYEQYF
CDR3 DNA: TGTGCCAGCAGCGTAAGCGGGATTAGCTCCTACGAGCAGTACTTC
J gene: TRBJ2-7
D gene: TRBD2
clone size: NA
V gene: TRBV7-2